Presented here are 19 T cell receptor beta chains from one specimen sequenced in a study of cytomegalovirus exposure and HLA in healthy donors (dated by TCRdb to about 2017). Receptor amplification or capture employed the immunoSEQ multiplex PCR assay. For the multiplex PCR, a mixture combining 60 forward primers for TCR Vbeta segments and 13 reverse primers for TCR Jbeta segments was used. The immuneACCESS repertoire file appears here via TCRdb, limited to in-frame rearrangements. These files lack a portion of the clones; in checked studies, under half of the deficit traces to unresolved V genes, and the cause of the others is not known. The sample's table lists a count of 150,000 to 200,000 clones. Jointly, the top ten make up 6.5% of the sample. Material: PBMCs. These receptor sequences come from a man aged 30-40 years in good health and CMV-seronegative.

The chain has TRBV21-1 and TRBJ2-2; TRBD1 was called by the table and not checked on the DNA. TRBV21-1 is termed a pseudogene. The CDR3 covers 19 residues. For the CDR3, the DNA is TGTGCCAGCAGCAAAGTTGGGAGACAGGGGACGGCGAACACCGGGGAGCTGTTTTTT. It translates to CASSKVGRQGTANTGELFF.

The chain has TRBV7-2 and TRBJ2-4; D gene uncertain. The V end was cut by 0 bases, the J end by 10 bases, with 10 bases between. The CDR3 consists of 13 residues. Germline CDR1 SGHTA, CDR2 FQGNSA. In DNA form, the CDR3 reads TGTGCCAGCAGCTTAGCGACTTCTGAGATTCAGTACTTC. Translating it yields CASSLATSEIQYF.

The rearrangement uses TRBV9 and TRBJ2-3; 11 nucleotides line up with TRBD2. Germline V lookup: CDR1 SGDLS, CDR2 YYNGEE. Trimming removed 2 bases from V and 5 bases from J; junction bases left unmatched: 1. The CDR3 extends over 14 amino acids. Here the CDR3 reads CASSVGTSGDTQYF. Here the CDR3 DNA reads TGTGCCAGCAGCGTCGGGACTAGCGGAGATACGCAGTATTTT.

V and J are TRBV7-9 and TRBJ2-7; possible D gene TRBD1, 6 bases. In germline, CDR1 is SEHNR, CDR2 FQNEAQ (reference sequence). The CDR3 contains 15 residues. V was pared by 3 bases and J by 2 bases, with 14 bases between. The CDR3 reads CASSFEYGQTYEQYF. CDR3 coding DNA: TGTGCCAGCAGCTTTGAGTACGGACAGACCTACGAGCAGTACTTC.

The genes are TRBV9 and TRBJ2-1; 8 bases align to TRBD2. Germline V gene lookup returns CDR1 SGDLS and CDR2 YYNGEE. V trimming: 0 bases; J trimming: 3 bases; junction bases outside the gene matches: 5. This CDR3 is 16 amino acids long. The CDR3 region has the DNA TGTGCCAGCAGCGTAGAGGTTAGCGGGAACTACAATGAGCAGTTCTTC. It encodes CASSVEVSGNYNEQFF.

The chain uses TRBV9 and TRBJ2-3; 13 bases match TRBD2. J lost 5 bases, V lost 2 bases, and 5 bases had no gene match. Germline values: CDR1 SGDLS, CDR2 YYNGEE. This CDR3 has 16 amino acids. CDR3 DNA: TGTGCCAGCAGCGTGGAGGGACTAGCGGGAAAAGATACGCAGTATTTT. This gives the protein CASSVEGLAGKDTQYF.

This chain links TRBV7-2 with TRBJ2-5; D is unresolved. Looked up from germline, CDR1 is SGHTA and CDR2 is FQGNSA. Trimming took 5 bases from V and 1 from J, leaving 8 bases between them. CDR3 length: 13 residues. The CDR3 reads CASSQMSQETQYF. Here the CDR3 DNA reads TGTGCCAGCAGCCAAATGTCCCAAGAGACCCAGTACTTC.

CDR3 sequence reads: CASSGRGGQGAVGANVLTF. CDR3 nucleotides: TGTGCCAGCAGCGGACGAGGGGGACAGGGGGCGGTGGGGGCCAACGTCCTGACTTTC. The chain has TRBV9 and TRBJ2-6; 12 bases align to TRBD1. The CDR3 runs 19 residues. Germline assignment: CDR1 SGDLS and CDR2 YYNGEE. The J segment lost 4 bases and the V segment lost 3 bases, leaving 11 bases of the junction unmatched.

The CDR3 region is CASSLVPAGTYEQYF. CDR3 bases: TGTGCCAGCAGCTTAGTCCCAGCGGGAACCTACGAGCAGTACTTC. This rearrangement joins TRBV7-9 to TRBJ2-7; 7 bases are shared with TRBD2. The CDR3 has 15 amino acids. V lost 1 base to trimming and J lost 2 bases; unmatched junction nucleotides: 5. The germline V gene has CDR1 SEHNR and CDR2 FQNEAQ (reference sequence).

This chain uses TRBV19 with TRBJ2-7; 10 bases agree with TRBD2. This CDR3 is 14 amino acids long. Germline V lookup: CDR1 LNHDA, CDR2 SQIVND (reference sequence). V was pared by 10 bases and J by 4 bases, with 10 bases of the junction left unmatched. The CDR3 protein is CATRAGTSAYEQYF. Written as DNA, the CDR3 is TGTGCCACCCGAGCCGGGACTAGCGCATACGAGCAGTACTTC.

The chain is built from TRBV6-5 and TRBJ1-3; no firm D call. Trimming took off 0 bases at V and 3 bases at J, with 12 bases between the two ends. There are 16 residues in the CDR3. Germline V gene lookup returns CDR1 MNHEY and CDR2 SVGAGI. CDR3 protein: CASSYSRMSVGNTIYF. Here the CDR3 DNA reads TGTGCCAGCAGTTACTCGAGGATGAGTGTTGGAAACACCATATATTTT.

V gene TRBV18 combines with J gene TRBJ1-6; a weak D match, TRBD1 (6 bases). Per germline, CDR1 KGHSH and CDR2 LQKENI. The CDR3 loop spans 15 amino acids. The germline V and J ends were trimmed by 2 bases and 7 bases, with 12 bases remaining between them. The DNA for the CDR3 is TGTGCCAGCTCACCAGCTCACAGGGAGAATTCACCCCTCCACTTT. The encoded protein is CASSPAHRENSPLHF.

The V call is TRBV6-1, the J call TRBJ2-7; 12 positions match TRBD2. The CDR3 loop spans 15 amino acids. Germline V CDR1 and CDR2: MNHNS, SASEGT. Trimming at V came to 4 bases and at J to 0 bases, leaving 1 base not matched to a gene. DNA for the CDR3: TGTGCCAGCAGTGGGGGACTAGCGGGCTCCTACGAGCAGTACTTC. Its translation: CASSGGLAGSYEQYF.

The chain has TRBV9 and TRBJ2-3, with 9 bases that match TRBD2. V shed 6 bases and J 2 bases; nucleotides not matched to a gene: 13. This CDR3 has 17 amino acids. Germline V CDR1 and CDR2: SGDLS, YYNGEE. CDR3 in DNA: TGTGCCAGCACCCCGGAGGGCGGGGGGGAGCCCACAGATACGCAGTATTTT. It is translated as CASTPEGGGEPTDTQYF.

This chain links TRBV30 with TRBJ1-1, with 9 bases matching TRBD1. CDR3 size: 13 residues. V lost 0 bases, J lost 5 bases, and 1 base stayed unmatched. Germline CDR1 GTSNPN, CDR2 SVGIG (reference sequence). The CDR3 spells CAWSVQGATEAFF. The CDR3 DNA sequence: TGTGCCTGGAGTGTACAGGGGGCGACTGAAGCTTTCTTT. The full variable domain, rest sourced from reference TRBV30 and TRBJ1-1, is SQTIHQWPATLVQPVGSPLSLECTVEGTSNPNLYWYRQAAGRGLQLLFYSVGIGQISSEVPQNLSASRPQDRQFILSSKKLLLSDSGFYLCAWSVQGATEAFFGQGTRLTVV.

CDR3 in DNA: TGTGCCAGTAGCCTGGGGACTAGCGGGTTAACCGGGGAGCTGTTTTTT. Residues: CASSLGTSGLTGELFF. This sequence joins TRBV19 and TRBJ2-2, with 12 bases identical to TRBD2. Germline CDR1 reads LNHDA; CDR2 reads SQIVND (reference sequence). The CDR3 consists of 16 residues. Losses at the gene ends were 6 bases for V and 5 bases for J; bases not matched to a gene: 7.

The V and J genes are TRBV5-1 and TRBJ2-6; D gene uncertain. The CDR3 extends over 15 amino acids. CDR1 and CDR2 from the germline V gene are SGHRS and YFSETQ. Trimming shortened V by 4 bases and J by 0 bases, and 8 bases separated the two germline ends. CDR3 nucleotides: TGCGCCAGCAGCGTGTTTAGCTCTGGGGCCAACGTCCTGACTTTC. Translated, it gives CASSVFSSGANVLTF. Filled out from reference TRBV5-1 and TRBJ2-6, the complete variable domain reads KAGVTQTPRYLIKTRGQQVTLSCSPISGHRSVSWYQQTPGQGLQFLFEYFSETQRNKGNFPGRFSGRQFSNSRSEMNVSTLELGDSALYLCASSVFSSGANVLTFGAGSRLTVL.

The chain has TRBV4-2 and TRBJ2-5, with D possibly matching TRBD1 (8 bases). From germline, CDR1 is LGHNA and CDR2 YNFKEQ. The CDR3 sequence is 16 residues long. V was shortened by 4 bases and J by 2 bases, with 17 bases between the two germline ends. For the CDR3, the DNA is TGTGCCAGCAGCCTCTTGACAGGGGACTATCAAGAGACCCAGTACTTC. Translated, it gives CASSLLTGDYQETQYF.

The rearrangement uses TRBV25-1 and TRBJ2-1, with 10 bases aligning to TRBD1. Trimming cost V 9 bases and J 9 bases; bases outside gene matches: 8. This CDR3 contains 13 residues. Germline CDR1 and CDR2: MGHDK and SYGVNS. In nucleotides, the CDR3 is TGTGCCAGTGGGGGACAGGGGAGCGGTGAGCAGTTCTTC. Translating it yields CASGGQGSGEQFF.